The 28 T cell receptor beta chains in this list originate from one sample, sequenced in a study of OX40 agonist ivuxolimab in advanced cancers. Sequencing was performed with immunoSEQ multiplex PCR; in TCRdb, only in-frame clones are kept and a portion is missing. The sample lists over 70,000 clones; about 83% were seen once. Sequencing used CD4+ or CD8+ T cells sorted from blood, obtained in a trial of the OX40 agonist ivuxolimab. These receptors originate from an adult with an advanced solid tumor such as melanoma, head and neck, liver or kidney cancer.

CDR3 protein: CASSLDRRYGYTF. The CDR3 nucleotides are TGTGCCAGCAGTCTAGACAGGAGGTATGGCTACACCTTC. This chain connects TRBV27 to TRBJ1-2; tentatively, D is TRBD1 (6 bases). V dropped 5 bases and J dropped 5 bases, with 12 bases sitting between them. The CDR3 contains 13 residues. Germline V gene data show CDR1 as MNHEY and CDR2 as SMNVEV (reference sequence).

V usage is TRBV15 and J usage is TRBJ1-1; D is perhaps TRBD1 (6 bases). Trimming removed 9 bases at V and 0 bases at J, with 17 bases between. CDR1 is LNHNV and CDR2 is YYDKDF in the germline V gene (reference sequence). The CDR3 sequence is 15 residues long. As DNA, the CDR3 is TGTGCCACGGCCGGGGGCAGGGTCATGAACACTGAAGCTTTCTTT. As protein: CATAGGRVMNTEAFF.

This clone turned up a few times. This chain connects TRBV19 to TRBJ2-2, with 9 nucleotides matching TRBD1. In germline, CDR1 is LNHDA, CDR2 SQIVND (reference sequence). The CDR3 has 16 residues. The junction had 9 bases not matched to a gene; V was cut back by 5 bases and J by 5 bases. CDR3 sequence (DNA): TGTGCCAGTAGTCTCCAACAGGGGGCAGGGACCGGGGAGCTGTTTTTT. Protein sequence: CASSLQQGAGTGELFF.

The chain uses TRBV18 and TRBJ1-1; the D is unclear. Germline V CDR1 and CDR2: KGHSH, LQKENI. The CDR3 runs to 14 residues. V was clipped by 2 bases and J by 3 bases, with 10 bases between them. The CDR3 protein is CASSPTLQDTEAFF. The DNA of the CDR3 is TGTGCCAGCTCACCAACCTTACAAGACACTGAAGCTTTCTTT.

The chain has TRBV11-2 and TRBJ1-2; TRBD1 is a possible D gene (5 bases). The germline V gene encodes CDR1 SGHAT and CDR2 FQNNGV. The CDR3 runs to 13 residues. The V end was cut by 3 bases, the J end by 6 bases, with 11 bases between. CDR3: CASSFGRADGYTF. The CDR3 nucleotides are TGTGCCAGCAGCTTCGGCAGGGCGGATGGCTACACCTTC.

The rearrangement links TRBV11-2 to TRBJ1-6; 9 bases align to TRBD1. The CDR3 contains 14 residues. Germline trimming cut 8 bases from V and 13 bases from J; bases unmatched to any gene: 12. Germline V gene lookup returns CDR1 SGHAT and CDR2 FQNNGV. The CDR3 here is CASSPGQGFLPLHF. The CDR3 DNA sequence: TGTGCCAGCTCGCCGGGACAGGGTTTTTTGCCCCTCCACTTT.

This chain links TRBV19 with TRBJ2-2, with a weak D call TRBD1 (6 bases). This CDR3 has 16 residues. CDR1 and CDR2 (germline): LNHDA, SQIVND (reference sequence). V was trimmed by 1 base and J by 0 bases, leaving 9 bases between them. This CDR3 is CASSIGTGSNTGELFF. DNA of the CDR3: TGTGCCAGTAGTATAGGAACAGGGTCGAACACCGGGGAGCTGTTTTTT. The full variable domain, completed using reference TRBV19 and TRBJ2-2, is DGGITQSPKYLFRKEGQNVTLSCEQNLNHDAMYWYRQDPGQGLRLIYYSQIVNDFQKGDIAEGYSVSREKKESFPLTVTSAQKNPTAFYLCASSIGTGSNTGELFFGEGSRLTVL.

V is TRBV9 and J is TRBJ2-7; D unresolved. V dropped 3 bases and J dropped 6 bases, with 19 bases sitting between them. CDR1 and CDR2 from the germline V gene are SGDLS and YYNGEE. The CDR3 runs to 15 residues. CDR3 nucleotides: TGTGCCAGCAGCGCGACCGGGTCGGACGTGAGCGAGCAGTACTTC. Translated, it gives CASSATGSDVSEQYF.

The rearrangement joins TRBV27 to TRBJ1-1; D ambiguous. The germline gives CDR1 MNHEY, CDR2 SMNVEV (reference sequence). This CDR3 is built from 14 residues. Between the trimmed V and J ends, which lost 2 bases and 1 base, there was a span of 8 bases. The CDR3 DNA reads TGTGCCAGCAGTTTAATTCAGCGGAACACTGAAGCTTTCTTT. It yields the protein CASSLIQRNTEAFF.

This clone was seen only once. CDR3 bases: TGTGCCAGCAGCCAGACAGGGGGGAGCTCCTATAATTCACCCCTCCACTTT. It translates to CASSQTGGSSYNSPLHF. The chain is built from TRBV7-9 and TRBJ1-6; 9 bases are a match to TRBD1. The length of the CDR3 is 17 residues. The trim removed 5 bases at V and 0 bases at J, leaving 5 bases unmatched. Per germline, CDR1 SEHNR and CDR2 FQNEAQ (reference sequence).

CDR3 coding DNA: TGTGCCAGTAGTAACCAACGGGGGCGGGAGAACGAGCAGTACTTC. As protein: CASSNQRGRENEQYF. The chain recombines TRBV19 with TRBJ2-7; a weak D match, TRBD2 (7 bases). There are 15 residues in the CDR3. The germline V gene encodes CDR1 LNHDA and CDR2 SQIVND (reference sequence). Between the trimmed V and J ends, which lost 4 bases and 5 bases, there was a span of 18 bases.

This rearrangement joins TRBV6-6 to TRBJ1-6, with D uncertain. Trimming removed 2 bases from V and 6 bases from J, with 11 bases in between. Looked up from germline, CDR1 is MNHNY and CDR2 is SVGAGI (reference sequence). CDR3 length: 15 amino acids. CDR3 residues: CASSYAGRSNSPLHF. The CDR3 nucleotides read TGTGCCAGCAGTTACGCCGGACGGAGTAATTCACCCCTCCACTTT.

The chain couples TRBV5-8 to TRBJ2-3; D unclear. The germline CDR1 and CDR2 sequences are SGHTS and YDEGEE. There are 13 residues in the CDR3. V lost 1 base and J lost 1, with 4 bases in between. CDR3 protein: CASSLIGTDTQYF. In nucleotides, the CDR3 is TGTGCCAGCAGCTTGATAGGCACAGATACGCAGTATTTT.

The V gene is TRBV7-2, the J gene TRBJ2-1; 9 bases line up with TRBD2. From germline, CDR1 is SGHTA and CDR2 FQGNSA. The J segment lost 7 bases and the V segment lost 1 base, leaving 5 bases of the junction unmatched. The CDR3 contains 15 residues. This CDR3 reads CASSLGSSGENEQFF. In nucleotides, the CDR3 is TGTGCCAGCAGCTTAGGGTCTAGCGGGGAAAATGAGCAGTTCTTC.

The CDR3 sequence: CAISRDRNTEAFF. CDR3 sequence (DNA): TGTGCCATCAGCCGGGACAGGAACACTGAAGCTTTCTTT. V and J are TRBV6-6 and TRBJ1-1; 7 bases agree with TRBD1. CDR1 is MNHNY and CDR2 is SVGAGI in the germline V gene (reference sequence). V gave up 10 bases and J gave up 1 base; unmatched junction bases: 6. This CDR3 has 13 residues.

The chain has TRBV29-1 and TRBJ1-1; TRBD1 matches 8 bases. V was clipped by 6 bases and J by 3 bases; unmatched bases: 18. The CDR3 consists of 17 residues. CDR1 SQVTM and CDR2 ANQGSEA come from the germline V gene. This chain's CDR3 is CSVFWTGRSMLDTEAFF. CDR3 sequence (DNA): TGCAGCGTCTTCTGGACAGGGAGGAGTATGTTGGACACTGAAGCTTTCTTT.

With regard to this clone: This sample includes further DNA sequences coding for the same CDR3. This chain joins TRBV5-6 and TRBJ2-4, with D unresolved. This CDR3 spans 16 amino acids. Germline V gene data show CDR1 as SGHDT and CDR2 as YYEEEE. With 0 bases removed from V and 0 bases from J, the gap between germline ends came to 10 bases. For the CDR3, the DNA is TGTGCCAGCAGCTTGGGGCCGCCACTAGCCAAAAACATTCAGTACTTC. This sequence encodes CASSLGPPLAKNIQYF. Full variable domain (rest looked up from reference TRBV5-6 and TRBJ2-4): DAGVTQSPTHLIKTRGQQVTLRCSPKSGHDTVSWYQQALGQGPQFIFQYYEEEERQRGNFPDRFSGHQFPNYSSELNVNALLLGDSALYLCASSLGPPLAKNIQYFGAGTRLSVL.

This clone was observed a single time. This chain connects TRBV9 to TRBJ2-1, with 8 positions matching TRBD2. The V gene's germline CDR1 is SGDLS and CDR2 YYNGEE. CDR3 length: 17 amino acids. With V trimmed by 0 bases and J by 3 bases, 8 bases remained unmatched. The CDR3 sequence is CASSVGTREGLYNEQFF. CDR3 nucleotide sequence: TGTGCCAGCAGCGTAGGGACTCGGGAGGGCCTCTACAATGAGCAGTTCTTC.

CDR3 residues: CASSFPLAGVERETQYF. CDR3 DNA sequence: TGTGCCAGCAGCTTCCCGCTAGCGGGAGTGGAAAGAGAGACCCAGTACTTC. This sequence joins TRBV7-9 and TRBJ2-5; 10 nucleotides match TRBD2. Germline values: CDR1 SEHNR, CDR2 FQNEAQ (reference sequence). The CDR3 totals 17 residues. After removal of 3 bases from V and 4 bases from J, the junction contained 11 bases not matched to a gene.

The CDR3 reads CATSRDRGTGNSPLHF. CDR3 in DNA: TGTGCCACCAGCAGAGATCGAGGGACAGGGAATTCACCCCTCCACTTT. V gene TRBV15 combines with J gene TRBJ1-6; 9 nucleotides match TRBD1. The CDR3 extends over 16 amino acids. Unmatched junction bases numbered 4, after V lost 0 bases and J lost 7 bases. CDR1 is LNHNV, CDR2 YYDKDF, per germline (reference sequence). Supplemented by reference TRBV15 and TRBJ1-6, the full variable domain reads DAMVIQNPRYQVTQFGKPVTLSCSQTLNHNVMYWYQQKSSQAPKLLFHYYDKDFNNEADTPDNFQSRRPNTSFCFLDIRSPGLGDTAMYLCATSRDRGTGNSPLHFGNGTRLTVT.

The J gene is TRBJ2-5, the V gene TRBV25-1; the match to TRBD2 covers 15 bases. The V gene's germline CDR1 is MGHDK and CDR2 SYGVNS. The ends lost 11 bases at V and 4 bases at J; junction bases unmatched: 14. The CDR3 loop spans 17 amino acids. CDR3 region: CACETAGTSGGPETQYF. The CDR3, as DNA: TGTGCCTGCGAAACAGCAGGGACTAGCGGGGGGCCAGAGACCCAGTACTTC.

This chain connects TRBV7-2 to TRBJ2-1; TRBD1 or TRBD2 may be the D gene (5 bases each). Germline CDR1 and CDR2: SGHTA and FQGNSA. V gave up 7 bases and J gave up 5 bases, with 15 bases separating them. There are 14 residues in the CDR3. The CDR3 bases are TGTGCCAGCACCACCCCGGGGCAGAACAATGAGCAGTTCTTC. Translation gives CASTTPGQNNEQFF.

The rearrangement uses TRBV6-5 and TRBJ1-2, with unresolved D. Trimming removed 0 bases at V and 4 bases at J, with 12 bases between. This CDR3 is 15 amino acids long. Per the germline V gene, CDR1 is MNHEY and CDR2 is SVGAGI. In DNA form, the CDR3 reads TGTGCCAGCAGTTACTCGACCGGTGGGAGCTATGGCTACACCTTC. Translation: CASSYSTGGSYGYTF.

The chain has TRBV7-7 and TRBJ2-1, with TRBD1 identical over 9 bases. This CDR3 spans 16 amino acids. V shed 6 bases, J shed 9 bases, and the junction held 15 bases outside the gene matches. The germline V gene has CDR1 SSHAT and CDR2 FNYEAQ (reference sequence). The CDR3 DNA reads TGTGCCAGCAGTGGGGGACAGGGCCCTGTTGGGGGTGAGCAGTTCTTC. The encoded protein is CASSGGQGPVGGEQFF.

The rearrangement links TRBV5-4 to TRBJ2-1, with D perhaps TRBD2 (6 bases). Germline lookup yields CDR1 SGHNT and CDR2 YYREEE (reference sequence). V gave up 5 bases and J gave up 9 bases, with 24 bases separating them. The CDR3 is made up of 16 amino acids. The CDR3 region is CASSNQAGGTRAEQFF. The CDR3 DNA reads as TGTGCCAGCAGTAATCAAGCGGGCGGGACCCGGGCTGAGCAGTTCTTC.

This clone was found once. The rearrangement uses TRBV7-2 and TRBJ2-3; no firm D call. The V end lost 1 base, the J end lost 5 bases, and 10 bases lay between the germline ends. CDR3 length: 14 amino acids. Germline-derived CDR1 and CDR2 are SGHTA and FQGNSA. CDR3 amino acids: CASSLVGSQDTQYF. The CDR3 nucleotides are TGTGCCAGCAGCTTAGTCGGTTCCCAAGATACGCAGTATTTT.

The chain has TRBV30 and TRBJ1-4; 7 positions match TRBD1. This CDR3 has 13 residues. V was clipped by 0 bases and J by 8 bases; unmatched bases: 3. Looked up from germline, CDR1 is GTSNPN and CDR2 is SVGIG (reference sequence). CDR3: CAWSVQGWEKLFF. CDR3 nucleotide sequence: TGTGCCTGGAGTGTACAGGGGTGGGAAAAACTGTTTTTT.

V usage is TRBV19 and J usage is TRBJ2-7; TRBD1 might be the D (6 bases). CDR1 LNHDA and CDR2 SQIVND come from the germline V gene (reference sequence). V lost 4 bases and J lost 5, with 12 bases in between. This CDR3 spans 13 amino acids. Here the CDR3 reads CASSTQGSHEQYF. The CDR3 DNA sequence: TGTGCCAGTAGTACTCAGGGGTCCCACGAGCAGTACTTC.